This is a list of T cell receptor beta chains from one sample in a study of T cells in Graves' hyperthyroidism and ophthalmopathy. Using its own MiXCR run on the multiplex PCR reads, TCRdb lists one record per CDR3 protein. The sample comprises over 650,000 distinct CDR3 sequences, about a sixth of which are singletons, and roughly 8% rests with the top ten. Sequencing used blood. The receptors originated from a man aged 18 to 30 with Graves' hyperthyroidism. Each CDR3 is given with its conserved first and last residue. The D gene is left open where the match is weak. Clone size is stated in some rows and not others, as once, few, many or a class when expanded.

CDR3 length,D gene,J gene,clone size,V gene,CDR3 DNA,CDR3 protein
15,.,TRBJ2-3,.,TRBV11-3,TGTGCCAGCAGCTTAGAGGGACAAACCACAGATACGCAGTATTTT,CASSLEGQTTDTQYF
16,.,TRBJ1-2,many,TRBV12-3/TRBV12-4,TGTGCCAGCAGTCTGCCCTCCACGGGAAGATTCTATGGCTACACCTTC,CASSLPSTGRFYGYTF
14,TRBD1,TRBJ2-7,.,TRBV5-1,TGCGCCAGCAGCTTGGGGACAGGGGCTGGCGAGCAGTACTTC,CASSLGTGAGEQYF
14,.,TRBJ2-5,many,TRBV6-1,TGTGCCAGCAGAACCCATACAGGACAAGAGACCCAGTACTTC,CASRTHTGQETQYF
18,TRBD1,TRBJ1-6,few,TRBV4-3,TGCGCCAGCAGCCAAGAGGGCCTTGGGACAGCTTTTAATTCACCCCTCCACTTT,CASSQEGLGTAFNSPLHF
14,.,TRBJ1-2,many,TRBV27,TGTGCCAGCAGTTTCTCCACGCGGAGTGAAGGCTACACCTTC,CASSFSTRSEGYTF
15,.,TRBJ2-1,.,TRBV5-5,TGTGCCAGCAGCTTGCCCCTGGCTTCGTACAATGAGCAGTTCTTC,CASSLPLASYNEQFF
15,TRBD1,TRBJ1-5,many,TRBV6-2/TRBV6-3,TGTGCCAGCAGCTCCGGGACAGGGGGCGGGGAGCCCCAGCATTTT,CASSSGTGGGEPQHF
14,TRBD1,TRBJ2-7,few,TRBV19,TGTGCCAGTACCATGCCCAGGGGGCACGACGAGCAGTACTTC,CASTMPRGHDEQYF
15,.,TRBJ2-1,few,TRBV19,TGTGCCAGTAGTCTCTCGGGGATCGATCGAAATGAGCAGTTCTTC,CASSLSGIDRNEQFF
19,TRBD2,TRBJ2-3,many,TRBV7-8,TGTGCCAGCAGCTTTACGCGCATACGAGGAGGACCGCGGGAGGATACGCAGTATTTT,CASSFTRIRGGPREDTQYF
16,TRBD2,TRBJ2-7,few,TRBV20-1,TGCAGTGCTAGAGATACTAGCGGGAGGTACATCGACGAGCAGTACTTC,CSARDTSGRYIDEQYF
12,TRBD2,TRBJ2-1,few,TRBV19,TGTGCCAGCTGGGGGGGGGAAGATGAGCAGTTCTTC,CASWGGEDEQFF
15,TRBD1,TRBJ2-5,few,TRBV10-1,TGCGCCAGCACGACAGGGATTGGGTTCCAAGAGACCCAGTACTTC,CASTTGIGFQETQYF
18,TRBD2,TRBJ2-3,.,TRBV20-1,TGCAGTGCTATTGGCCCCGGGGCGGGAGGGCCACGGACAGATACGCAGTATTTT,CSAIGPGAGGPRTDTQYF
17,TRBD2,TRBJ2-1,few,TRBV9,TGTGCCAGCAGCGTAGCCTCCGGACTAGCGGGAGAAAATGAGCAGTTCTTC,CASSVASGLAGENEQFF
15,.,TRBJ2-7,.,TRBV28,TGTGCCAGCAACCTACAGGGGGGGATCGCCTACGAGCAGTACTTC,CASNLQGGIAYEQYF
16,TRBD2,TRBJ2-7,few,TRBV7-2,TGTGCCAGCAGCCTCAGACTAGCGGGAGGTTCCTACGAGCAGTACTTC,CASSLRLAGGSYEQYF
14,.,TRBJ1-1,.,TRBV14,TGTGCCAGCAGCCAAACGCGGGTGAACACTGAAGCTTTCTTT,CASSQTRVNTEAFF
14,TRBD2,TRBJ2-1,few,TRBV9,TGTGCCAGCAGCGTAGTCCCGGGGGAGGGTGAGCAGTTCTTC,CASSVVPGEGEQFF
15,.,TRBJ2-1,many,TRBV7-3,TGTGCCAGCAGCCCCGGGGGCAACACATACAATGAGCAGTTCTTC,CASSPGGNTYNEQFF
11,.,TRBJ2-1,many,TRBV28,TGTGCCAGCACCCTAGACAGTGAGCAGTTCTTC,CASTLDSEQFF
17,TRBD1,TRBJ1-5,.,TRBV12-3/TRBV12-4,TGTGCCAGCAGTTTAGGACAGGGGGCGAGTAGCAATCAGCCCCAGCATTTT,CASSLGQGASSNQPQHF
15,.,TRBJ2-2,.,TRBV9,TGTGCCAGCAGCGTAGTGCCCGGAAACACCGGGGAGCTGTTTTTT,CASSVVPGNTGELFF
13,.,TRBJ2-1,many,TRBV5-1,TGCGCCAGCAGCTCCCCGGGAGCTAATGAGCAGTTCTTC,CASSSPGANEQFF
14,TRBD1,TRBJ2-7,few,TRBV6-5,TGTGCCAGTATCGGGACAGGGAGTCAATACGAGCAGTACTTC,CASIGTGSQYEQYF
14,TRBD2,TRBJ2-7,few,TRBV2,TGTGCCAGCAGTGGTAGCGGGAGAGCCTACGAGCAGTACTTC,CASSGSGRAYEQYF
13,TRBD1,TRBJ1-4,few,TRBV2,TGTGCCAGCAGCCGGGACAGGGGGGAAAACCTGTTTTTT,CASSRDRGENLFF
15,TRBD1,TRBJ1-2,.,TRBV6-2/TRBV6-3,TGTGCCAGCAGTCTAAACCGGGACAGGGCCTATGGCTGCACCTTC,CASSLNRDRAYGCTF
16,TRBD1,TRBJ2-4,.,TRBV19,TGTGCCAGTAGTTCACGCACAGGGGGAGCCAAAAACATTCAGTACTTC,CASSSRTGGAKNIQYF
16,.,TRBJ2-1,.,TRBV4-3,TGCGCCAGCAGCCGGAACCGGGACGGTCCCTACAATGAGCAGTTCTTC,CASSRNRDGPYNEQFF
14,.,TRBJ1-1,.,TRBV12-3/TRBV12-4,TGTGCCAGCAGTTTTGAGGGGCCTGGGACTGAAGCTTTCTTT,CASSFEGPGTEAFF
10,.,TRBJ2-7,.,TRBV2,TGTGCCAGCAGTATCGGAGAGCAGTACTTC,CASSIGEQYF
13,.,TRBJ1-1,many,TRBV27,TGTGCCAGCAGCGCTCGTAGGGACACTGAAGCTTTCTTT,CASSARRDTEAFF
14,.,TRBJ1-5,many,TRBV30,TGTGCCTGGAGTGTGGGCAAGATCAGGCAGCCCCAGCATTTT,CAWSVGKIRQPQHF
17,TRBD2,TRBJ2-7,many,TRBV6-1,TGTGCCAGCAGTGCCCCCATGGGAATAGCGGGGACCTACGAGCAGTACTTC,CASSAPMGIAGTYEQYF
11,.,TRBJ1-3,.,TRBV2,TGTGCCAGCAGTGCTGGAAACACCATATATTTT,CASSAGNTIYF
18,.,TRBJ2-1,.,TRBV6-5,TGTGCCAGCAGTTACTCGAAGACTCCCAGCTTAAGCAACAATGAGCAGTTCTTC,CASSYSKTPSLSNNEQFF
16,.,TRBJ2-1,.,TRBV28,TGTGCCAGCAGTTTGGTCGTGACCAGGGGATACAATGAGCAGTTCTTC,CASSLVVTRGYNEQFF
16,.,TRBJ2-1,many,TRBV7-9,TGTGCCAGCAGCAGATCCTCGGGACGAACCTACAATGAGCAGTTCTTC,CASSRSSGRTYNEQFF
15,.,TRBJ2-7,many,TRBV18,TGTGCCAGCTCACCTACGGCGGGAAGCTCCTACGAGCAGTACTTC,CASSPTAGSSYEQYF
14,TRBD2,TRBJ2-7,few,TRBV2,TGTGCCAGCAGACCGACTAGCGGGAGGTACGAGCAGTACTTC,CASRPTSGRYEQYF
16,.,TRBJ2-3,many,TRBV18,TGTGCCAGCTCACAACCGGGACCGGCTTTAGGAGATACGCAGTATTTT,CASSQPGPALGDTQYF
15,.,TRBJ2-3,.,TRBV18,TGTGCCAGCTCACCCCAGGGGACGGGCACAGATACGCAGTATTTT,CASSPQGTGTDTQYF
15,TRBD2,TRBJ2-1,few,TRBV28,TGTGCCAGCAGCCCTTGGGTGGGAGGGCCAGATGAGCAGTTCTTC,CASSPWVGGPDEQFF
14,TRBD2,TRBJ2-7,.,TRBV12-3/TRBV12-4,TGTGCCAGCAGACTAAGACACGGGGGGGACGAGCAGTACTTC,CASRLRHGGDEQYF
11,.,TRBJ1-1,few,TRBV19,TGTGCCAGTCGGAGGGAGACTGAAGCTTTCTTT,CASRRETEAFF
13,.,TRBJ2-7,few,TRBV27,TGTGCCAGCAGTTCGGCCCCGGGTCGCGAGCAGTACTTC,CASSSAPGREQYF
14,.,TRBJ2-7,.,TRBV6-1,TGTGCCAGCAACCCTCTCCCGAGGCGAGGCGAGCAGTACTTC,CASNPLPRRGEQYF
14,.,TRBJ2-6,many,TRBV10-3,TGTGCCATCAGCCCCTCCTCTGGGGCCAACGTCCTGACTTTC,CAISPSSGANVLTF
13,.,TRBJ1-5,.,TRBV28,TGTGCCACCTCGGATTATAGCAATCAGCCCCAGCATTTT,CATSDYSNQPQHF
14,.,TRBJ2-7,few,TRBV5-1,TGCGCCAGCAGCTTGCTAGGGCAGTCCTACGAGCAGTACTTC,CASSLLGQSYEQYF
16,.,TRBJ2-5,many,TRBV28,TGTGCCAGCAGTTTCCGACGGGGCGCGACGGGGGAGACCCAGTACTTC,CASSFRRGATGETQYF
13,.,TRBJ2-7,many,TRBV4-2,TGTGCCAGCAGCCAACGGGACGACTACGAGCAGTACTTC,CASSQRDDYEQYF
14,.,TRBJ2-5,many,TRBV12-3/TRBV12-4,TGTGCCAGCACCCCCGCCAGGGCGCAAGAGACCCAGTACTTC,CASTPARAQETQYF
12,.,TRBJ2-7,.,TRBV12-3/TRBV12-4,TGTGCCAGTTCAGTCCGGGTAAGGGAGCAGTACTTC,CASSVRVREQYF
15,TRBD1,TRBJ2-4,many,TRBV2,TGTGCCAGCACCCCGACAGGGGCTAACGAAAACATTCAGTACTTC,CASTPTGANENIQYF